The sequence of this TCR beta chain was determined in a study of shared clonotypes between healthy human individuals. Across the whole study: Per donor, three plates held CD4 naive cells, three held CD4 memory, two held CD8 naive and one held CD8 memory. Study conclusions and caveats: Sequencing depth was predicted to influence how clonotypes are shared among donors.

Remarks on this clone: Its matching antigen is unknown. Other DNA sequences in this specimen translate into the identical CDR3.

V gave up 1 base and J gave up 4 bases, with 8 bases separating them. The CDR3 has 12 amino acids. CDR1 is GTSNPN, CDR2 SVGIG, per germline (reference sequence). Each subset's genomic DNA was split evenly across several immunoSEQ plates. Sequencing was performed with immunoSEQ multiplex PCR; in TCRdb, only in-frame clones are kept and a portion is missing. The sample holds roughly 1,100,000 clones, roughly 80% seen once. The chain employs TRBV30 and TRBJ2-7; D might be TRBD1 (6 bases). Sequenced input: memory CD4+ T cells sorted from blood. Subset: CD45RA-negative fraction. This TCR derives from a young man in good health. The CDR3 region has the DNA TGTGCCTGGAGTGCGACAGGATACGAGCAGTACTTC. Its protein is CAWSATGYEQYF.